Listed here are 19 T cell receptor beta chains from one sample, sequenced in a study of beta chain features in type 1 diabetes. General study findings and limits: When Type 1 diabetes patients were examined, their TCRB CDR3s proved moderately but significantly shorter in all four CD4+ subsets.

No cognate antigen is known for these TCRs. Expressed TCRB transcripts were sequenced after all isolated RNA was converted to cDNA. Measured with immunoSEQ multiplex PCR; TCRdb has only the in-frame clones, and not every one. Here the sample spans about 15,000 clones, roughly 69% being singletons. Sequencing was performed on Tregs from blood. All receptors derive from a man aged 25-45 years with type 1 diabetes.

The rearrangement joins TRBV5-4 to TRBJ2-2; 15 bases match TRBD2. The CDR3 is made up of 16 amino acids. V lost 5 bases to trimming and J lost 4 bases; unmatched junction nucleotides: 3. Germline V gene data show CDR1 as SGHNT and CDR2 as YYREEE (reference sequence). The CDR3 DNA reads TGTGCCAGCAGATCGGGACTAGCGGGAGGCACCGGGGAGCTGTTTTTT. It codes for CASRSGLAGGTGELFF.

The chain recombines TRBV18 with TRBJ2-7; 13 bases are shared with TRBD2. The length of the CDR3 is 15 residues. The germline V gene encodes CDR1 KGHSH and CDR2 LQKENI. V trimming: 6 bases; J trimming: 1 base; junction bases outside the gene matches: 3. The CDR3 bases are TGTGCCAGCTCCGGGACTAGCGGGAAGTCCTACGAGCAGTACTTC. Protein: CASSGTSGKSYEQYF.

The CDR3 is CAWSGDRGRRGYTF. The DNA of the CDR3 is TGTGCCTGGAGTGGAGACAGGGGGCGACGTGGCTACACCTTC. V gene TRBV30 combines with J gene TRBJ1-2; 10 positions agree with TRBD1. V lost 1 base and J lost 7; bases outside the gene matches: 6. Germline V gene sequence: CDR1 GTSNPN, CDR2 SVGIG (reference sequence). The CDR3 spans 14 residues.

The chain carries TRBV5-1 and TRBJ2-3; tentatively, D is TRBD1 (5 bases). Germline V gene lookup returns CDR1 SGHRS and CDR2 YFSETQ. Trimming shortened V by 4 bases and J by 2 bases, and 14 bases separated the two germline ends. The CDR3 extends over 15 amino acids. The DNA of the CDR3 is TGCGCCAGCAGCAACACAGGCAACCCCACAGATACGCAGTATTTT. Its protein product is CASSNTGNPTDTQYF.

The J gene is TRBJ2-1, the V gene TRBV5-5; the D gene is possibly TRBD1 (5 bases). Trimming pared 0 bases from V and 7 bases from J, leaving 8 bases between. Germline V CDR1 and CDR2: SGHKS, YYEKEE (reference sequence). The CDR3 extends over 13 amino acids. CDR3 sequence: CASSLVPGNEQFF. DNA for the CDR3: TGTGCCAGCAGCTTGGTACCAGGGAATGAGCAGTTCTTC. Complete variable domain (other parts from reference TRBV5-5 and TRBJ2-1): DAGVTQSPTHLIKTRGQQVTLRCSPISGHKSVSWYQQVLGQGPQFIFQYYEKEERGRGNFPDRFSARQFPNYSSELNVNALLLGDSALYLCASSLVPGNEQFFGPGTRLTVL.

This chain joins TRBV5-5 and TRBJ2-1, with TRBD1 matching 8 bases. Trimming removed 5 bases from V and 0 bases from J; junction bases left unmatched: 1. CDR1 SGHKS and CDR2 YYEKEE come from the germline V gene (reference sequence). This CDR3 comprises 14 residues. CDR3 DNA sequence: TGTGCCAGCAGGGGGACAGGCTCCTACAATGAGCAGTTCTTC. Translated, it gives CASRGTGSYNEQFF.

The chain recombines TRBV29-1 with TRBJ1-1; D not certain. The germline V gene has CDR1 SQVTM and CDR2 ANQGSEA. The CDR3 totals 14 residues. The ends were cut back, 7 bases at V and 5 bases at J, with 20 bases in the middle. CDR3 nucleotides: TGCAGCGCCCTGCATGTCCCCTGGGAGACTGAAGCTTTCTTT. Encoded protein: CSALHVPWETEAFF.

The chain uses TRBV10-3 and TRBJ1-2, with D hard to call. Germline values: CDR1 ENHRY, CDR2 SYGVKD. This CDR3 comprises 13 residues. Deletions cut 4 bases from V and 5 bases from J, with 11 bases between. CDR3 sequence reads: CAISVAPEYGYTF. The CDR3, as DNA: TGTGCCATCAGTGTAGCCCCAGAATATGGCTACACCTTC.

The chain carries TRBV11-2 and TRBJ2-5; 7 nucleotides match TRBD1. V was pared by 3 bases and J by 5 bases, with 3 bases of the junction left unmatched. The CDR3 has 13 amino acids. Per germline, CDR1 SGHAT and CDR2 FQNNGV. CDR3 loop: CASSFDREETQYF. The CDR3 region has the DNA TGTGCCAGCAGCTTTGACAGGGAGGAGACCCAGTACTTC. The full variable domain, in which reference TRBV11-2 and TRBJ2-5 provide the parts outside the CDR3, is EAGVAQSPRYKIIEKRQSVAFWCNPISGHATLYWYQQILGQGPKLLIQFQNNGVVDDSQLPKDRFSAERLKGVDSTLKIQPAKLEDSAVYLCASSFDREETQYFGPGTRLLVL.

V usage is TRBV18 and J usage is TRBJ2-3, with 11 bases aligning to TRBD2. The CDR3 spans 16 residues. Germline CDR1 and CDR2: KGHSH and LQKENI. V lost 0 bases, J lost 3 bases, and 2 bases stayed unmatched. As DNA, the CDR3 is TGTGCCAGCTCACCACCGGGGACTAGCGGTACAGATACGCAGTATTTT. Protein sequence: CASSPPGTSGTDTQYF.

The rearrangement joins TRBV2 to TRBJ1-2, with TRBD1 matching 9 bases. This CDR3 has 14 residues. J gave up 9 bases and V 5 bases, and 10 bases lay outside the gene matches. Germline CDR1 SNHLY, CDR2 FYNNEI. CDR3 DNA sequence: TGTGCCAGCAGTCCCGGGACAGGGATTCAGAGCTACACCTTC. This codes for CASSPGTGIQSYTF.

The chain recombines TRBV5-4 with TRBJ2-1; 13 bases align to TRBD2. The V gene end was trimmed by 1 base and the J gene end by 10 bases; junction bases not matched to a gene: 5. Germline assignment: CDR1 SGHNT and CDR2 YYREEE (reference sequence). This CDR3 region has 15 residues. In nucleotides, the CDR3 is TGTGCCAGCAGCTTGCCCCGGGGACTAGCGGGGGAGCAGTTCTTC. As protein: CASSLPRGLAGEQFF.

The rearrangement links TRBV6-6 to TRBJ2-2, with a tentative D call TRBD2 (6 bases). The CDR3 sequence is 14 residues long. Between the trimmed V and J ends, which lost 6 bases and 4 bases, there was a span of 12 bases. The germline V gene has CDR1 MNHNY and CDR2 SVGAGI (reference sequence). This CDR3 reads CASRGLMGTGELFF. The CDR3 nucleotides are TGTGCCAGCAGGGGACTGATGGGCACCGGGGAGCTGTTTTTT.

The chain is built from TRBV5-1 and TRBJ2-7, with 10 nucleotides matching TRBD2. The CDR3 loop spans 15 amino acids. V was pared by 2 bases and J by 3 bases, with 5 bases of the junction left unmatched. CDR1 is SGHRS and CDR2 is YFSETQ in the germline V gene. The chain's CDR3 is CASSFTSGILYEQYF. The CDR3 DNA sequence: TGCGCCAGCAGCTTTACTAGCGGGATCCTCTACGAGCAGTACTTC.

The chain carries TRBV29-1 and TRBJ1-4, with 10 bases identical to TRBD1. The ends lost 7 bases at V and 8 bases at J; junction bases unmatched: 7. The CDR3 contains 13 residues. Per the germline V gene, CDR1 is SQVTM and CDR2 is ANQGSEA. CDR3 amino acids: CSAKTGGNEKLFF. The CDR3, as DNA: TGCAGCGCTAAGACAGGGGGCAACGAAAAACTGTTTTTT.

The V gene is TRBV30, the J gene TRBJ2-6; no clear D gene. Germline V CDR1 and CDR2: GTSNPN, SVGIG (reference sequence). Trimming stripped 0 bases from V and 0 bases from J, with 9 bases between. The CDR3 sequence is 16 residues long. CDR3 coding DNA: TGTGCCTGGAGTGTAGGAAGGAGCTCTGGGGCCAACGTCCTGACTTTC. This sequence encodes CAWSVGRSSGANVLTF.

V is TRBV18 and J is TRBJ2-7, with D tentatively TRBD1 (5 bases). This CDR3 is 12 amino acids long. Trimming removed 6 bases from V and 4 bases from J, with 10 bases in between. Germline loops: CDR1 KGHSH, CDR2 LQKENI. CDR3 DNA: TGTGCCAGCTCCGACAGTGGGTACGAGCAGTACTTC. This sequence encodes CASSDSGYEQYF.

This clone turned up a few times. The chain employs TRBV29-1 and TRBJ2-3, with 15 bases aligning to TRBD2. The V gene's germline CDR1 is SQVTM and CDR2 ANQGSEA. V was clipped by 6 bases and J by 5 bases; unmatched bases: 6. This CDR3 region has 15 residues. The DNA of the CDR3 is TGCAGCGTCGGGACTAGCGGGGGGCGAGGAGATACGCAGTATTTT. Its translation is CSVGTSGGRGDTQYF.

V gene TRBV15 combines with J gene TRBJ1-5, with D tentatively TRBD1 (6 bases). Germline V lookup: CDR1 LNHNV, CDR2 YYDKDF (reference sequence). V was cut by 3 bases and J by 2 bases, with 11 bases left in between. The CDR3 has 15 amino acids. CDR3 loop: CATSRYRDGNQPQHF. The DNA for the CDR3 is TGTGCCACCAGCAGGTACAGGGACGGCAATCAGCCCCAGCATTTT.